The TCR beta chain under discussion was sequenced for a study of shared clonotypes between healthy human individuals. Here immunoSEQ multiplex PCR was the method, and the copy in TCRdb shows in-frame clones only, minus some. This table has under 2,500,000 clones, roughly 95% appearing once. As for this clone: The antigen is not known.

Study results and caveats: Clonotype sharing among donors likely depends on sequencing depth.

This CDR3 comprises 13 residues. The junction had 5 bases not matched to a gene; V was cut back by 2 bases and J by 8 bases. Germline loops: CDR1 SNHLY, CDR2 FYNNEI. Those who donated were healthy HIV-negative adults, with no recent acute infections or vaccinations reported. The chain uses TRBV2 and TRBJ1-2; TRBD1 matches 7 bases. Source material: naive CD4+ T cells sorted from blood. Sample subset: CD45RA+ positively selected. The TCR originated in a man younger than 30 in good health. CDR3 sequence: CASSESRTGGYTF. The CDR3 DNA follows: TGTGCCAGCAGTGAATCGCGGACAGGAGGCTACACCTTC.